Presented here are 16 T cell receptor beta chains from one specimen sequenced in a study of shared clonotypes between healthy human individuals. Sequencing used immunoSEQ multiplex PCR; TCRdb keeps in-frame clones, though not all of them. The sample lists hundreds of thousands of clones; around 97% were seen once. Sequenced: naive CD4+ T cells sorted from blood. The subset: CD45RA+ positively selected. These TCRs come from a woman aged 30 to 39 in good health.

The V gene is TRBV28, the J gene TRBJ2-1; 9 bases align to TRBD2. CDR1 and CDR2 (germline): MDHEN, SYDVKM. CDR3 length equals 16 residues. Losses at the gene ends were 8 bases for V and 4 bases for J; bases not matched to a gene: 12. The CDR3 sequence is CASRILGTSNYNEQFF. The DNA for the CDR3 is TGTGCCAGCCGCATCCTGGGGACTAGCAATTACAATGAGCAGTTCTTC. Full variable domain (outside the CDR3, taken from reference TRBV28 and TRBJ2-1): DVKVTQSSRYLVKRTGEKVFLECVQDMDHENMFWYRQDPGLGLRLIYFSYDVKMKEKGDIPEGYSVSREKKERFSLILESASTNQTSMYLCASRILGTSNYNEQFFGPGTRLTVL.

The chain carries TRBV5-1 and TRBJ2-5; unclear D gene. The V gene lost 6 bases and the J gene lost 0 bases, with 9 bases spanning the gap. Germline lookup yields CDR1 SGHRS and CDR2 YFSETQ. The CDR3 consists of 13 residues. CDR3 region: CASTNQYQETQYF. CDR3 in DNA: TGCGCCAGCACTAACCAGTACCAAGAGACCCAGTACTTC. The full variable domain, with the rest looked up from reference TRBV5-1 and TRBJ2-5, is KAGVTQTPRYLIKTRGQQVTLSCSPISGHRSVSWYQQTPGQGLQFLFEYFSETQRNKGNFPGRFSGRQFSNSRSEMNVSTLELGDSALYLCASTNQYQETQYFGPGTRLLVL.

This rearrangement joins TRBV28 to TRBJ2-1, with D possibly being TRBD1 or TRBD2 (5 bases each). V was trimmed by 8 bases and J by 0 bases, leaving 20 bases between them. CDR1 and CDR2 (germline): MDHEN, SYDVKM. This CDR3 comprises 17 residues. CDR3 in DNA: TGTGCCAGCTGGACCCGGGGCGGATTAAGCTCCTACAATGAGCAGTTCTTC. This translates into CASWTRGGLSSYNEQFF.

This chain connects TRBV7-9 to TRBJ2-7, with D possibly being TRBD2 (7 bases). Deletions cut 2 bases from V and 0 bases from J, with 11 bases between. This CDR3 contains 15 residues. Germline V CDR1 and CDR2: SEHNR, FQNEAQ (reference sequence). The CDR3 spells CASSLSGGFSYEQYF. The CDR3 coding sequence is TGTGCCAGCAGCTTATCGGGGGGCTTCTCCTACGAGCAGTACTTC.

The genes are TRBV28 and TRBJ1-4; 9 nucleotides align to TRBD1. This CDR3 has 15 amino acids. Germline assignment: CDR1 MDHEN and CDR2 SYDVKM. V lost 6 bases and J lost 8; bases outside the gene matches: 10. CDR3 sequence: CASSSQGAGREKLFF. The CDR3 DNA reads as TGTGCCAGCAGCTCACAGGGGGCGGGAAGGGAAAAACTGTTTTTT.

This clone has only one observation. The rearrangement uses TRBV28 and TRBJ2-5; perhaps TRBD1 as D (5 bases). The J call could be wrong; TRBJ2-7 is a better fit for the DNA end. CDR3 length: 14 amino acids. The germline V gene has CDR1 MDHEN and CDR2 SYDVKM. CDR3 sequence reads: CASSPNQGAYEQYF. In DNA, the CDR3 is TGTGCCAGCAGCCCGAACCAGGGCGCCTACGAGCAGTACTTC.

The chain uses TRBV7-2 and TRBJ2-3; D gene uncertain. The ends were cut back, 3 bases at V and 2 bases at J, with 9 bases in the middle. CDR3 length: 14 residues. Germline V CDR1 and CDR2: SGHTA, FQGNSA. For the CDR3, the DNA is TGTGCCAGCAGCTTGGGTTGGGACACAGATACGCAGTATTTT. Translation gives CASSLGWDTDTQYF.

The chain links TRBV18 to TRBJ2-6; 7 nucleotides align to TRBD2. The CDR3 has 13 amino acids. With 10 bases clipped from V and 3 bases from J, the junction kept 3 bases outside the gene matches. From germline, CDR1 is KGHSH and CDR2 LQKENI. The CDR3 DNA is TGTGCCACCGCGGGAGTTGGGGCCAACGTCCTGACTTTC. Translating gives CATAGVGANVLTF. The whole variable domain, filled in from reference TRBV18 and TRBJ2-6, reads NAGVMQNPRHLVRRRGQEARLRCSPMKGHSHVYWYRQLPEEGLKFMVYLQKENIIDESGMPKERFSAEFPKEGPSILRIQQVVRGDSAAYFCATAGVGANVLTFGAGSRLTVL.

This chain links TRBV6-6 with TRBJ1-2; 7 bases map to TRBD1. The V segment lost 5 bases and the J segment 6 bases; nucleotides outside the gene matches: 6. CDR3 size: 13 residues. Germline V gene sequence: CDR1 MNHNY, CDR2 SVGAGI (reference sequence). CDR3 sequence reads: CASSRQGNDGYTF. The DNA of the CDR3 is TGTGCCAGCAGTAGACAGGGAAACGATGGCTACACCTTC.

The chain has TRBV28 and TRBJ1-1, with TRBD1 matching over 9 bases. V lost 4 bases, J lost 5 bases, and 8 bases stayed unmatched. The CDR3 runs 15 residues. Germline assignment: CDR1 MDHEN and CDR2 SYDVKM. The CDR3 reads CASSSSGTGTTEAFF. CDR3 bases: TGTGCCAGCAGTTCTTCCGGGACAGGGACAACTGAAGCTTTCTTT. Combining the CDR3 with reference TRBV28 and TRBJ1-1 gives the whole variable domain DVKVTQSSRYLVKRTGEKVFLECVQDMDHENMFWYRQDPGLGLRLIYFSYDVKMKEKGDIPEGYSVSREKKERFSLILESASTNQTSMYLCASSSSGTGTTEAFFGQGTRLTVV.

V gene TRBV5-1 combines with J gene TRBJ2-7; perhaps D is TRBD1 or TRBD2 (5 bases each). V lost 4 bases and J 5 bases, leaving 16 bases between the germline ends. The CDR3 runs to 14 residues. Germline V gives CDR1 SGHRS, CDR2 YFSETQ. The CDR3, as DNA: TGCGCCAGCAGCCGGGACGGTTACGGAGACGAGCAGTACTTC. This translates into CASSRDGYGDEQYF.

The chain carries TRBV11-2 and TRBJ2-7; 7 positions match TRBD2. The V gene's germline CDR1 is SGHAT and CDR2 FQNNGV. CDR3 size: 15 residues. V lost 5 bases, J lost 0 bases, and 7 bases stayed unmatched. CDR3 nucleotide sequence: TGTGCCAGCAGCAGTCGGGCTAGCGGCTCCTACGAGCAGTACTTC. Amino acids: CASSSRASGSYEQYF.

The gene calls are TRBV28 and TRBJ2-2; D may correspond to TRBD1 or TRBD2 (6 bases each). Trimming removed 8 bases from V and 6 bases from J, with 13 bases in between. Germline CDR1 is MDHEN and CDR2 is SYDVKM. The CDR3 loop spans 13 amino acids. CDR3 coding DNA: TGTGCCAGCGGAAAGGGGGGAGCCGGGGAGCTGTTTTTT. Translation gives CASGKGGAGELFF. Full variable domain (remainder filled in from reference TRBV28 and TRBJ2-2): DVKVTQSSRYLVKRTGEKVFLECVQDMDHENMFWYRQDPGLGLRLIYFSYDVKMKEKGDIPEGYSVSREKKERFSLILESASTNQTSMYLCASGKGGAGELFFGEGSRLTVL.

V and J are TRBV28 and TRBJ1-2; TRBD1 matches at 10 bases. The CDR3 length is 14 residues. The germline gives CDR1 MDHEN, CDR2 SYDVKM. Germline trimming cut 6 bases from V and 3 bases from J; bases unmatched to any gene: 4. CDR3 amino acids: CASRPGTGDYGYTF. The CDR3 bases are TGTGCCAGCAGACCCGGGACAGGGGACTATGGCTACACCTTC.

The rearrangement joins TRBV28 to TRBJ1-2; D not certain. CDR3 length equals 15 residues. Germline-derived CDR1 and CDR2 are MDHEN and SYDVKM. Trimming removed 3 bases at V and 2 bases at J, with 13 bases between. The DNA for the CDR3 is TGTGCCAGCAGTTTGTCGGCAGAGGGAAACTATGGCTACACCTTC. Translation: CASSLSAEGNYGYTF.

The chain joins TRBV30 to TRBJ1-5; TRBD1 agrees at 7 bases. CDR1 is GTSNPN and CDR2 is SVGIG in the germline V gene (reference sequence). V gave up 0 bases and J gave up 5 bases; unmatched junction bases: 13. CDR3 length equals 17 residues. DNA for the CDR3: TGTGCCTGGAGTGTCCGTCTTCAGACAGGGTTACATCAGCCCCAGCATTTT. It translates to CAWSVRLQTGLHQPQHF. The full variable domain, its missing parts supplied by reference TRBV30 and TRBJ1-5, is SQTIHQWPATLVQPVGSPLSLECTVEGTSNPNLYWYRQAAGRGLQLLFYSVGIGQISSEVPQNLSASRPQDRQFILSSKKLLLSDSGFYLCAWSVRLQTGLHQPQHFGDGTRLSIL.